These 11 T cell receptor beta chains originate from one sample sequenced in a study of T cells in Graves' hyperthyroidism and ophthalmopathy. Amplified TCR beta CDR3 regions came from RNA transcripts. The study used the HTBI primer set for a first-round RT-PCR of the TCR CDR3. TCRdb processed the multiplex PCR reads anew with MiXCR; each CDR3 protein has one entry. The sample includes roughly 600,000 distinct CDR3 sequences, about 14% of them seen just once. The sequenced sample consisted of blood. The receptor source for this set is a woman aged 45-65 years with Graves' ophthalmopathy.

This clonotype was seen at least ten times. The rearrangement uses TRBV24-1 and TRBJ2-5; no definite D call. V lost 9 bases and J 5 bases, leaving 9 bases between the germline ends. From germline, CDR1 is KGHDR and CDR2 SFDVKD. This CDR3 has 11 residues. The CDR3 protein is CATSESETQYF. CDR3 nucleotides: TGTGCCACCTCCGAAAGCGAGACCCAGTACTTC.

This clonotype came up many times. This rearrangement joins TRBV18 to TRBJ1-1, with D perhaps matching TRBD1 (5 bases). V dropped 4 bases and J dropped 2 bases, with 14 bases sitting between them. This CDR3 region has 15 residues. Per germline, CDR1 KGHSH and CDR2 LQKENI. The CDR3 DNA sequence: TGTGCCAGCTCACGCACCGGGACGCAAAACACTGAAGCTTTCTTT. Its translation is CASSRTGTQNTEAFF.

This clonotype occurred many times. The rearrangement links TRBV7-3 to TRBJ2-3; tentative D call: TRBD1 (5 bases). This CDR3 spans 15 amino acids. V shed 4 bases and J shed 4 bases, with 15 bases lying between them. CDR1 is SGHTA and CDR2 is FQGTGA in the germline V gene. This CDR3 is CASSSPGRAADTQYF. As DNA, the CDR3 is TGTGCCAGCAGCTCACCGGGCAGGGCTGCAGATACGCAGTATTTT.

V gene TRBV6-2 or TRBV6-3 combines with J gene TRBJ2-7; possible D gene TRBD2, 5 bases. From germline, CDR1 is MNHEY and CDR2 SVGEGT. The CDR3 is 14 residues long. V gave up 10 bases and J gave up 0 bases, with 16 bases separating them. CDR3 region: CATKESGYSYEQYF. CDR3 in DNA: TGTGCCACCAAAGAGAGCGGTTACTCCTACGAGCAGTACTTC.

This clonotype was counted ten times or more. The chain employs TRBV29-1 and TRBJ2-1; 7 nucleotides line up with TRBD2. J lost 8 bases, V lost 1 base, and 23 bases had no gene match. The CDR3 consists of 19 residues. The germline CDR1 and CDR2 sequences are SQVTM and ANQGSEA. Written as DNA, the CDR3 is TGCAGCGTTGAAGTTCGACGGCCCTCCGGGACTACCTCCCGGGATGAGCAGTTCTTC. Translated, it gives CSVEVRRPSGTTSRDEQFF.

The chain has TRBV13 and TRBJ2-1; D may match TRBD1 or TRBD2 (5 bases each). Trimming took off 3 bases at V and 8 bases at J, with 20 bases between the two ends. The CDR3 has 16 residues. Germline V lookup: CDR1 PRHDT, CDR2 FYEKMQ (reference sequence). The CDR3 coding sequence is TGTGCCAGCAGCTTCACAATGGGACCCCGATACGATGAGCAGTTCTTC. Translating gives CASSFTMGPRYDEQFF.

The chain combines TRBV10-3 with TRBJ2-3; D tentatively reads TRBD1 or TRBD2 (5 bases each). The V end lost 6 bases, the J end lost 2 bases, and 15 bases lay between the germline ends. The germline CDR1 and CDR2 sequences are ENHRY and SYGVKD. The CDR3 totals 15 residues. Here the CDR3 DNA reads TGTGCCATCAGCGGGACGACAGTATCCACAGATACGCAGTATTTT. Translating gives CAISGTTVSTDTQYF.

This sequence joins TRBV29-1 and TRBJ2-6, with TRBD2 as a possible D gene (6 bases). V was clipped by 6 bases and J by 0 bases, with 12 bases between them. Per germline, CDR1 SQVTM and CDR2 ANQGSEA. The CDR3 sequence is 15 residues long. The CDR3 DNA follows: TGCAGCGTCGTAGCGGAGAGCTCTGGGGCCAACGTCCTGACTTTC. It yields the protein CSVVAESSGANVLTF.

In this sample, this clonotype turned up many times. This rearrangement joins TRBV28 to TRBJ2-1, with 9 bases identical to TRBD2. CDR1 is MDHEN, CDR2 SYDVKM, per germline. V shed 7 bases and J 0 bases; nucleotides not matched to a gene: 1. The CDR3 covers 14 residues. DNA for the CDR3: TGTGCCAGCATAGCGGGAGTCTCCTACAATGAGCAGTTCTTC. Amino acids: CASIAGVSYNEQFF.

This clonotype was counted many times. This sequence joins TRBV6-2 or TRBV6-3 and TRBJ1-5; weak D call: TRBD1 (6 bases). Germline lookup yields CDR1 MNHEY and CDR2 SVGEGT. V dropped 6 bases and J dropped 1 base, with 16 bases sitting between them. This CDR3 comprises 16 residues. The CDR3 sequence is CASRDYRDRSNQPQHF. CDR3 DNA: TGTGCCAGCAGGGACTACAGGGATAGAAGCAATCAGCCCCAGCATTTT.

The V and J genes are TRBV9 and TRBJ2-5; 9 positions agree with TRBD2. CDR3 length equals 16 residues. Germline V gene data show CDR1 as SGDLS and CDR2 as YYNGEE. The junction had 12 bases not matched to a gene; V was cut back by 0 bases and J by 9 bases. The CDR3 loop reads CASSVGGASGMGAQYF. For the CDR3, the DNA is TGTGCCAGCAGCGTAGGGGGGGCTAGCGGGATGGGGGCCCAGTACTTC.